The rows below give T cell receptor beta chains drawn from one sample of a study of blood T cell repertoires in COVID-19. Only in-frame clones appear in the TCRdb table, and some are missing; sequencing was by immunoSEQ multiplex PCR. The sample shows about 220,000 clones, roughly 84% of them seen only once. The sample comprised peripheral blood. These receptors were taken from an elderly woman with acute or convalescent COVID-19. Each CDR3 is given with its conserved first and last residue. D genes are given only for firm matches. For some rows the clone size is stated as once, few or many, or as a class when expanded; others skip it.

v_gene,d_gene,j_gene,abundance,CDR3aa,CDR3nt
TRBV28,NA,TRBJ1-1,NA,CASTLSGGGLRNTEAFF,TGTGCCAGCACCCTTAGCGGGGGCGGACTTAGGAACACTGAAGCTTTCTTT
TRBV19,TRBD1,TRBJ1-2,NA,CASSAYTGVGGYTF,TGTGCCAGTAGTGCCTACACAGGGGTGGGGGGCTACACCTTC
TRBV18,NA,TRBJ1-3,NA,CASSPGQGNTIYF,TGTGCCAGCTCACCGGGACAAGGAAACACCATATATTTT
TRBV5-8,TRBD1,TRBJ1-6,once,CASSGPGQGLSPLHF,TGTGCCAGCAGCGGGCCGGGACAGGGCCTTTCACCCCTCCACTTT
TRBV28,TRBD1,TRBJ2-1,NA,CASSLGQVGGGWFF,TGTGCCAGCAGTTTGGGACAGGTTGGTGGGGGATGGTTCTTC
TRBV5-1,NA,TRBJ2-2,NA,CASSLGRAGELFF,TGCGCCAGCAGCTTGGGCAGGGCCGGGGAGCTGTTTTTT
TRBV7-7,TRBD1,TRBJ2-5,NA,CASSLGLGQPGETQYF,TGTGCCAGCAGCTTAGGGCTGGGACAGCCAGGAGAGACCCAGTACTTC
TRBV9,TRBD1,TRBJ1-2,NA,CASSVGGGEIYGYTF,TGTGCCAGCAGCGTCGGAGGGGGCGAAATCTATGGCTACACCTTC
TRBV5-5,TRBD1,TRBJ2-7,NA,CASSNKGTDRESDEQYF,TGTGCCAGCAGCAACAAAGGGACGGACAGGGAGTCCGACGAGCAGTACTTC
TRBV24-1,NA,TRBJ1-2,NA,CATSDPHGPYGYTF,TGTGCCACCAGTGATCCTCACGGTCCTTATGGCTACACCTTC
TRBV5-6,NA,TRBJ2-5,NA,CASSLGGAETQYF,TGTGCCAGCAGCTTAGGAGGGGCGGAGACCCAGTACTTC
TRBV5-1,TRBD1,TRBJ1-2,NA,CASSLVQGAGYGYTF,TGCGCCAGCAGCTTGGTACAGGGGGCAGGGTATGGCTACACCTTC
TRBV5-8,TRBD1,TRBJ1-4,NA,CASSLAGGNEKLFF,TGTGCCAGCAGCTTGGCAGGGGGGAATGAAAAACTGTTTTTT
TRBV6-5,TRBD1,TRBJ1-4,once,CASSTTGGEKLFF,TGTGCCAGCAGTACGACAGGGGGTGAAAAACTGTTTTTT
TRBV7-9,NA,TRBJ1-3,NA,CASSLALSGSGNTIYF,TGTGCCAGCAGCTTAGCGCTGTCCGGGTCTGGAAACACCATATATTTT
TRBV11-2,TRBD1,TRBJ2-5,NA,CASSSQGAQETQYF,TGTGCCAGCAGCTCCCAGGGGGCCCAAGAGACCCAGTACTTC
TRBV12-3/TRBV12-4,TRBD2,TRBJ2-4,NA,CASTPGTSGIQYF,TGTGCCAGCACTCCAGGGACTAGCGGCATTCAGTACTTC
TRBV19,TRBD1,TRBJ1-6,NA,CASRGRQGNNSPLHF,TGTGCCAGTAGGGGAAGACAGGGAAATAATTCACCCCTCCACTTT
TRBV19,NA,TRBJ2-7,NA,CASSPQGRDYEQYF,TGTGCCAGTAGTCCCCAGGGTAGGGATTACGAGCAGTACTTC
TRBV12-3/TRBV12-4,NA,TRBJ1-1,NA,CASSLVTGGEAFF,TGTGCCAGCAGTTTAGTTACGGGGGGGGAAGCTTTCTTT
TRBV18,NA,TRBJ2-3,NA,CASSPARTRSTDTQYF,TGTGCCAGCTCACCAGCGAGGACTCGAAGCACAGATACGCAGTATTTT
TRBV4-1,NA,TRBJ1-2,NA,CASSQATRAGGYTF,TGCGCCAGCAGCCAAGCTACCAGGGCCGGTGGCTACACCTTC
TRBV7-8,TRBD1,TRBJ1-2,NA,CASSQGQGLSYTF,TGTGCCAGCAGCCAGGGACAGGGTTTGAGCTACACCTTC
TRBV5-4,NA,TRBJ1-1,NA,CASSLDRHPNTEAFF,TGTGCCAGCAGCTTGGATAGACATCCGAACACTGAAGCTTTCTTT
TRBV19,TRBD1,TRBJ1-1,NA,CASSPQGQENTEAFF,TGTGCCAGTAGTCCCCAGGGACAGGAAAACACTGAAGCTTTCTTT
TRBV5-1,TRBD2,TRBJ2-2,NA,CASSLEYPGGPSGELFF,TGCGCCAGCAGCTTGGAATATCCGGGGGGGCCGTCAGGGGAGCTGTTTTTT
TRBV28,NA,TRBJ1-1,NA,CASSVNTEAFF,TGTGCCAGCAGTGTAAACACTGAAGCTTTCTTT
TRBV18,TRBD1,TRBJ1-1,NA,CASSSARTGPVTEAFF,TGTGCCAGCTCATCGGCTCGGACAGGGCCCGTCACTGAAGCTTTCTTT
TRBV10-3,NA,TRBJ2-7,NA,CAISGGVGRISSYEQYF,TGTGCCATCAGTGGGGGGGTAGGCAGGATTAGCTCCTACGAGCAGTACTTC
TRBV4-2,TRBD1,TRBJ2-3,once,CASSPQPMGQEPKYF,TGTGCCAGCAGCCCACAACCAATGGGACAGGAGCCAAAGTATTTT
TRBV5-4,NA,TRBJ2-3,NA,CASSLPTTTDTQYF,TGTGCCAGCAGCTTGCCGACTACCACAGATACGCAGTATTTT
TRBV7-3,NA,TRBJ2-2,NA,CASSLESRTGELFF,TGTGCCAGCAGCCTAGAGTCTCGCACCGGGGAGCTGTTTTTT
TRBV4-2,NA,TRBJ1-6,NA,CASSQEGPYNSPLHF,TGTGCCAGCAGCCAAGAGGGCCCCTACAATTCACCCCTCCACTTT
TRBV29-1,NA,TRBJ1-1,NA,CSVAEPRGRKAFF,TGCAGCGTTGCGGAGCCGCGGGGTAGGAAAGCTTTCTTT
TRBV5-1,NA,TRBJ1-2,once,CASSLETFYGYTF,TGCGCCAGCAGCTTGGAGACTTTCTATGGCTACACCTTC
TRBV3-1/TRBV3-2,NA,TRBJ1-1,NA,CASSQDLGRAFF,TGTGCCAGCAGCCAAGATTTAGGGAGGGCTTTCTTT
TRBV18,TRBD1,TRBJ1-5,NA,CASSPSSGGFDQPQHF,TGTGCCAGCTCACCATCGTCAGGGGGCTTCGATCAGCCCCAGCATTTT
TRBV19,NA,TRBJ2-5,NA,CASSIGSDRWPYQETQYF,TGTGCCAGTAGTATAGGGTCAGACAGATGGCCGTACCAAGAGACCCAGTACTTC
TRBV3-1/TRBV3-2,NA,TRBJ2-5,NA,CASSQGSGQETQYF,TGTGCCAGCAGCCAAGGGTCAGGCCAAGAGACCCAGTACTTC
TRBV4-1,NA,TRBJ1-4,NA,CASSPRTQTGEKLFF,TGCGCCAGCAGCCCAAGGACACAGACGGGTGAAAAACTGTTTTTT
TRBV10-3,NA,TRBJ2-1,NA,CATLREFSGEDEQFF,TGTGCCACCTTGAGGGAGTTTTCGGGGGAGGATGAGCAGTTCTTC
TRBV3-1/TRBV3-2,TRBD2,TRBJ2-2,NA,CASSPSSGGVTGELFF,TGTGCCAGCAGCCCCTCTAGCGGGGGGGTAACCGGGGAGCTGTTTTTT
TRBV19,NA,TRBJ2-5,NA,CASSIMHTQETQYF,TGTGCCAGTAGTATAATGCACACCCAAGAGACCCAGTACTTC
TRBV15,TRBD1,TRBJ2-7,NA,CATSRAGQGFNEQYF,TGTGCCACCAGCAGAGCGGGACAGGGGTTTAACGAGCAGTACTTC
TRBV19,NA,TRBJ1-2,NA,CASSIKLGFNYGYTF,TGTGCCAGTAGTATAAAATTGGGCTTCAACTATGGCTACACCTTC
TRBV6-4,NA,TRBJ1-1,NA,CASRIGSEQNTEAFF,TGTGCCAGCAGAATTGGATCCGAACAGAATACTGAAGCTTTCTTT
TRBV7-9,TRBD1,TRBJ1-1,NA,CASSWTPTGGTEAFF,TGTGCCAGCAGTTGGACCCCCACAGGGGGCACTGAAGCTTTCTTT
TRBV5-1,TRBD1,TRBJ1-3,NA,CASSMGQSLGNTIYF,TGCGCCAGCAGCATGGGACAGAGCCTTGGAAACACCATATATTTT
TRBV28,TRBD1,TRBJ1-2,NA,CASNTQGRRYGYTF,TGTGCCAGCAATACACAGGGGAGGAGGTATGGCTACACCTTC
TRBV5-1,TRBD1,TRBJ2-7,once,CASSSGGEGDYEQYF,TGCGCCAGCAGCTCAGGGGGTGAAGGGGACTACGAGCAGTACTTC
TRBV5-5,TRBD1,TRBJ1-2,NA,CASSFGEGTGAYGYTF,TGTGCCAGCAGCTTTGGGGAGGGGACAGGGGCCTATGGCTACACCTTC
TRBV7-2,NA,TRBJ1-2,NA,CASSAPQGAFYGYTF,TGTGCCAGCAGCGCCCCCCAGGGCGCGTTCTATGGCTACACCTTC
TRBV6-1,TRBD2,TRBJ2-4,NA,CASSDARLAGRYIQYF,TGTGCCAGCAGTGATGCTAGACTAGCGGGAAGATACATTCAGTACTTC
TRBV5-1,NA,TRBJ1-6,NA,CASSLDSLSYNSPLHF,TGCGCCAGCAGCCTCGACAGCTTATCCTATAATTCACCCCTCCACTTT
TRBV2,NA,TRBJ1-6,few,CASHLGAWPLHF,TGTGCCAGCCACCTGGGCGCTTGGCCCCTCCACTTT